These T cell receptor beta chains were read from a single sample in a study of regulatory T cells in long-lasting Graves disease. TCRdb analysed the multiplex PCR reads with MiXCR anew, one entry per CDR3 protein. The profile shows about 470,000 distinct CDR3 sequences, 20% to 25% of them singletons. The sequencing used peripheral blood mononuclear cells (PBMCs), collected when the disease was refractory, from a patient treated with antithyroid drugs. These receptor sequences come from a female donor with Graves disease. Both conserved end residues are trimmed from each CDR3.

cdr3_length,j_call,v_call,cdr3_aa
11,TRBJ1-1,TRBV6-5,ASSFNEGTEAF
12,TRBJ1-6,TRBV12-3/TRBV12-4,ASSLRGNNSPLH
10,TRBJ2-4,TRBV24-1,ATSDNKNIQY
13,TRBJ2-2,TRBV5-1,ASSFSGKNTGELF
11,TRBJ2-5,TRBV20-1,SAPRTSGETQY
11,TRBJ1-1,TRBV5-1,ASQDRLNTEAF
15,TRBJ2-6,TRBV10-3,AISEGTGGSGANVLT
11,TRBJ1-2,TRBV3-1,ASSQTRNYGYT
12,TRBJ1-2,TRBV6-2/TRBV6-3,ASSYGWGGYGYT
17,TRBJ1-4,TRBV7-2,ASSLARTGGAGLGEKLF
11,TRBJ2-5,TRBV2,ASRRDSEETQY
13,TRBJ2-1,TRBV10-3,AISDGLLGYNEQF
15,TRBJ2-6,TRBV2,ASASGGGSTGANVLT
11,TRBJ2-3,TRBV7-9,ASRGSGGDTQY
12,TRBJ2-2,TRBV19,ASIGTPFPGELF
12,TRBJ1-6,TRBV19,ASTSRTANSPLH
14,TRBJ2-3,TRBV24-1,ATSDSGQGSSDTQY
9,TRBJ2-7,TRBV28,ASSRNYEQY
11,TRBJ1-4,TRBV5-1,ASARGTNEKLF
15,TRBJ1-4,TRBV27,ASSSMNAQGIGEKLF
14,TRBJ1-2,TRBV15,ATSSDEGTAIWGYT
12,TRBJ2-7,TRBV4-1,ASSHRQGIHEQY
14,TRBJ2-3,TRBV7-2,ASSPARYIIADTQY
14,TRBJ2-7,TRBV4-3,ASSQERSGTHGEQY
13,TRBJ2-2,TRBV7-3,ASSRDRVGTGELF
12,TRBJ2-7,TRBV5-1,ASSRAPNSYEQY
14,TRBJ2-5,TRBV6-1,ASRNPSGVYQETQY
12,TRBJ1-2,TRBV6-2/TRBV6-3,ASTRDRRHYGYT
15,TRBJ2-2,TRBV28,ASAGLVGITNTGELF
10,TRBJ2-7,TRBV28,ASSSQRGEQY
11,TRBJ1-2,TRBV7-2,ASSLKTLDGYT
13,TRBJ2-2,TRBV28,ASSSGTDNTGELF
11,TRBJ2-1,TRBV12-3/TRBV12-4,ATHRSSYNEQF
13,TRBJ2-7,TRBV28,ASSLSPDVTYEQY
10,TRBJ1-1,TRBV12-3/TRBV12-4,ASRLGGGEAF
10,TRBJ1-1,TRBV20-1,SAVQQNTEAF
14,TRBJ1-1,TRBV29-1,SVQVRGSRMNTEAF
9,TRBJ2-7,TRBV7-9,ASSSSREQY
11,TRBJ1-1,TRBV29-1,SVQPPIKTEAF
11,TRBJ1-1,TRBV6-1,ASSDSENTEAF
13,TRBJ2-7,TRBV2,ASSDDRAVDYEQY
13,TRBJ2-5,TRBV6-1,ASRPTGTSGETQY
11,TRBJ2-7,TRBV28,ASSFSRVHEQY
13,TRBJ2-5,TRBV28,ASSPPGTTQETQY
11,TRBJ2-3,TRBV28,ASSGRGSDTQY
16,TRBJ2-2,TRBV6-9,ASSYGWGKPLNTGELF
13,TRBJ1-5,TRBV7-2,ASSLAGGEGQPQH
15,TRBJ1-1,TRBV2,ASRGTGQGAWNTEAF
14,TRBJ2-1,TRBV4-1,ASSHARASSYNEQF
13,TRBJ2-1,TRBV6-1,ASGPRTSGYNEQF
12,TRBJ2-7,TRBV11-3,ASSSDRGWDEQY
13,TRBJ1-3,TRBV3-1,ASSRISGAGNTIY
13,TRBJ2-7,TRBV20-1,SAFRLAGPNYEQY
15,TRBJ1-1,TRBV19,ASSIVGLGRLNTEAF
18,TRBJ2-4,TRBV7-9,ASSLAFDLQGARAKNIQY